This TCR beta chain is drawn from a study of T cells in localized non-small cell lung cancer (TCRdb year 2020). For the study in its entirety: The study analyzed T cell repertoires of hundreds of early-stage NSCLC patients, comparing tumors and uninvolved tumor-adjacent lungs. The cohort was made up of approximately 250 treatment-naive NSCLC patients whose localized lung tumors had been resected. NSCLC patients had a mean age of roughly 69 years, and 129 were male and 85 to 110 female.

At diagnosis, tumor, uninvolved tumor-adjacent lung and peripheral blood were collected and then preserved as a mix of FFPE and fresh-frozen material. For TCR repertoire profiling, blood samples were analyzed as peripheral blood mononuclear cells. Relative to germline, V is 0 bases shorter and J is 6 bases shorter, with 9 bases between their ends. The germline V gene encodes CDR1 GTSNPN and CDR2 SVGIG (reference sequence). There are 12 amino acids in the CDR3, from cysteine to phenylalanine inclusive. Only the CDR3 region is kept as DNA, spanning 36 bases read in frame from base 1. The immunoSEQ Assay was used to sequence TCR beta CDR3 regions from DNA. The paper's data handling went like this. To compute T cell density, TCR beta template counts were normalized to usable DNA, which was estimated by amplifying housekeeping genes. Richness was estimated with the preseqR package, extrapolating to 400,000 templates for PBMC samples and 120,000 templates for tissue samples. Clonality was defined by subtracting Pielou's evenness from one. Tissue-enriched TCRs were identified by differential abundance testing using productive amino-acid clonotypes, minimum total count 5 and alpha 0.1. The Jaccard Index and the Morisita Overlap Index were used to measure repertoire overlap between compartments. GLIPH clustered TCR beta CDR3s with public tetramer-defined viral CDR3s; viral motifs required at least three viral sequences plus V-gene enrichment. The table comes from immuneACCESS by way of TCRdb, which keeps in-frame sequences with V and J called. Part of the clones is missing from these tables; in studies checked, under half for an unresolved V gene and the rest for unknown reasons. The DNA was the basis for D and trimming; V, J and clone size are from that table. The sample table records tens of thousands of clones; 85% to 90% of these occur just once. Jointly, the top ten make up 20% to 25% of the sample.

In regard to this clone: The clone's antigen remains unknown. Base qualities are missing; no much larger clone stands one base away.

What the research found in general, with its limitations: Higher T cell density in blood was associated with longer overall survival, whereas higher clonality in adjacent lung was associated with shorter survival. Uninvolved tumor-adjacent lung showed the highest T cell clonality, higher than tumor, which suggests more focused antigenic responses in the uninvolved tumor-adjacent lung. Of the top 100 tumor clones, a median of roughly 57 were detected in paired uninvolved adjacent lung; around 30 were also among that lung's top 100. Since the design was exploratory, TCR variables were selected using unadjusted p-values with no false-discovery rate correction. Because multi-region tumor sequencing was not done, intratumor heterogeneity could not be ruled out.

This receptor chain uses TRBV30 and TRBJ2-7; the D gene is perhaps TRBD1, on 5 matching bases. The source material was peripheral blood, sampled before any cancer treatment. This clonotype originated in a woman aged 35-70 years with stage I squamous cell lung carcinoma. The nucleotides are TGTGCCTGGAGTGTTAGGGGTTTCGAGCAGTACTTC. Its protein is CAWSVRGFEQYF.